This T cell receptor (beta chain) was documented in a study of cytomegalovirus exposure and HLA in healthy donors (TCRdb year 2017). The study in broad terms: The 700 or so repertoires of the first cohort and the 95 to 150 validation repertoires were produced on the same platform, according to a later analysis. The aim of the study was to test whether cataloging public T cell receptors could identify signatures of past pathogen exposure. Along with the roughly 710-subject first cohort, a separate validation cohort of over 90 different subjects was used. To predict cytomegalovirus infection status, the study brought together high-throughput TCR immunosequencing, statistical association of individual TCRs with disease status, and machine learning.

The donors were included in the validation cohort of roughly 120 subjects, a group kept apart from the roughly 610-subject first cohort. Of note for this clone: Its antigen remains undetermined. The sample holds no much larger clone one base away, and base qualities are not on file.

Reading from cysteine to phenylalanine, the CDR3 counts 16 amino acids. The entry retains the CDR3 DNA only, 48 bases that are in frame from base 1. The germline V gene encodes CDR1 ENHRY and CDR2 SYGVKD. V ends up 1 base short and J 10 bases short, with an unmatched junction base count of 13. Broad study findings and their caveats: A later analysis had no HLA typing for the validation cohort, so co-occurrence there was scored across all 110 or so repertoires. The classifier was reported to diagnose cytomegalovirus status with high specificity and sensitivity in both the original cohort and the validation cohort. Most TCR sequences were seen in very few donors, while some public TCRs were found in many individuals. According to the authors, the approach could potentially be generalized to other disease states and immunological phenotypes. A later analysis found that TCRs clustered in the first cohort also tended to co-occur in the 120 or so validation repertoires, with just under 95% of cluster scores above 0. In the study, 164 TCR beta chains were listed as associated with cytomegalovirus. A few of the identified cytomegalovirus-associated TCR beta chains were confirmed in vitro to be specific for cytomegalovirus antigens.

Libraries were constructed by the immunoSEQ multiplex PCR assay. On the study's bioinformatics: A statistical classification framework was built to diagnose cytomegalovirus status from the catalog of TCR beta chain sequences. TCRdb re-hosts the immuneACCESS table, in-frame sequences only. Its copies lack some clones; in the studies checked, an unresolved V gene accounts for under half of them, and the cause for the rest is not known. V, J and clone size reflect that table, while D and trimming were determined from the DNA. Counted in this sample were more than 120,000 clones; approximately 86% of them appeared once. The top ten clones comprise 4.5% to 5.5% of the sample.

The V and J segments used are TRBV10-3 and TRBJ2-1; TRBD2 agrees with 7 junctional bases. This clonotype was obtained from a man aged 18 to 35 in good health and CMV-seropositive. Sample: PBMCs. The CDR3 has the sequence CAISEWEGSGEGEQFF. The sequenced DNA: TGTGCCATCAGTGAGTGGGAAGGGAGCGGGGAGGGCGAGCAGTTCTTC.